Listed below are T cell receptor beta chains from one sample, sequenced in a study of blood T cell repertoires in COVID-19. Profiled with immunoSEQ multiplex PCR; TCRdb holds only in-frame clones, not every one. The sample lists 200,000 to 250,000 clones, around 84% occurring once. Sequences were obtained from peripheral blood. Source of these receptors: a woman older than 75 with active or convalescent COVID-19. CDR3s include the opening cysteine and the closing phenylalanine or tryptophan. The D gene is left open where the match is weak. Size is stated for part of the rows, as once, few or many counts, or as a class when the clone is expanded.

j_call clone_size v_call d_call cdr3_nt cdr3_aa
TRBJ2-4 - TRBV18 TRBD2 TGTGCCAGCTCACCATCGGCTAGCGGGTTAGCCAAAAACATTCAGTACTTC CASSPSASGLAKNIQYF
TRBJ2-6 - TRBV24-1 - TGTGCCACCAGTGATCGAACAGGGTCTGGGGCCAACGTCCTGACTTTC CATSDRTGSGANVLTF
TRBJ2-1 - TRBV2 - TGTGCCAGCAGTGACGACCGGGGCTCCTACAATGAGCAGTTCTTC CASSDDRGSYNEQFF
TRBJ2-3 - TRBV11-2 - TGTGCCAGCAGGAAAGAGGGGGTCGGTACGCAGTATTTT CASRKEGVGTQYF
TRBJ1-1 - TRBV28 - TGTGCCAGCAGCATGGTACAGTTTGAAGCTTTCTTT CASSMVQFEAFF
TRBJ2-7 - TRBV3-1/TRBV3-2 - TGTGCCAGCAGCCAACCCATGGATGGAGGTCCGTCCTACGAGCAGTACTTC CASSQPMDGGPSYEQYF
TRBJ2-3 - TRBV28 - TGTGCCAGCACCTTGGGGGGGGCGGGAGATACGCAGTATTTT CASTLGGAGDTQYF
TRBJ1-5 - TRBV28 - TGTGCCAGCAGTTTAAGCAGGGAATATAGCAATCAGCCCCAGCATTTT CASSLSREYSNQPQHF
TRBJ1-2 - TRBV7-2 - TGTGCCAGCAGACAATCCACGGGGTACGGGGGCTACACCTTC CASRQSTGYGGYTF
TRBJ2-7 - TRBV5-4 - TGTGCCAGCAGCTTGGGGGGGGTTACGCGGGAGCAGTACTTC CASSLGGVTREQYF
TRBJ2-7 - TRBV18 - TGTGCCAGCTCACCAAGCCGGGCAGGGTCGAACGAGCAGTACTTC CASSPSRAGSNEQYF
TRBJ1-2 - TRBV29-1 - TGCAGCGTTGGGGACGGACTATATGGCTACACCTTC CSVGDGLYGYTF
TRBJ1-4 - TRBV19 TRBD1 TGTGCCAGTAGTATCGGGACAGGCAAAGGTGAAAAACTGTTTTTT CASSIGTGKGEKLFF
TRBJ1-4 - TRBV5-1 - TGCGCCAGCAGCCGCGGCAGGGATAATGAAAAACTGTTTTTT CASSRGRDNEKLFF
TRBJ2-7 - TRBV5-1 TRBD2 TGCGCCAGCAGCTTTAGCGGGACCTTATACGAGCAGTACTTC CASSFSGTLYEQYF
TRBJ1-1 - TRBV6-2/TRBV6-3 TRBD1 TGTGCCAGCAGCTCCCCAGACAGGGGGAACACTGAAGCTTTCTTT CASSSPDRGNTEAFF
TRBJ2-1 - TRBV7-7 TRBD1 TGTGCCAGCAGCCCGCCGGGACAGGGCTACAATGAGCAGTTCTTC CASSPPGQGYNEQFF
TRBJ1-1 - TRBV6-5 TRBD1 TGTGCCAGCAGTAGGGACAGGGGGCCCACTGAAGCTTTCTTT CASSRDRGPTEAFF
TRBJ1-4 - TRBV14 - TGTGCCAGCAGCCAAGTTGGGGGGGCAACTAATGAAAAACTGTTTTTT CASSQVGGATNEKLFF
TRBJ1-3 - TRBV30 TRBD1 TGTGCCTGGATCCGGGACAGGGCGAGGAACACCATATATTTT CAWIRDRARNTIYF
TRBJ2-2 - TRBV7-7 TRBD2 TGTGCCAGCAGTAGCGGGAGCGGGACCGGGGAGCTGTTTTTT CASSSGSGTGELFF
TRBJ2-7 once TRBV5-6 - TGTGCCAGCAGTCCAGGACAGTCCTACGAGCAGTACTTC CASSPGQSYEQYF
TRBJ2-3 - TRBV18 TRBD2 TGTGCCAGCTCACATACGGTCGGGGGGGCCGGAGCAGATACGCAGTATTTT CASSHTVGGAGADTQYF
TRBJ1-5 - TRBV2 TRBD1 TGTGCCAGCAGTAAGACAGGGGGCGGCAATCAGCCCCAGCATTTT CASSKTGGGNQPQHF
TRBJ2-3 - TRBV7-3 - TGTGCCAGCAGCTTTGGGGGGAGCACAGATACGCAGTATTTT CASSFGGSTDTQYF
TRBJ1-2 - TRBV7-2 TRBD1 TGTGCCAGCAGCCCTGGGACAGCCTCTCCTATTTATGGCTACACCTTC CASSPGTASPIYGYTF
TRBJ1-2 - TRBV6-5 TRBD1 TGTGCCAGCAGTCCCGCCGGACAGGGAACTTATGGCTACACCTTC CASSPAGQGTYGYTF
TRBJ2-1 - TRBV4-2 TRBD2 TGTGCCAGCAGCCAAGAGTTTGGCGCTAGCGGGGCTCACAATGAGCAGTTCTTC CASSQEFGASGAHNEQFF
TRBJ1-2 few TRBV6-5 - TGTGCCACCAGAGGCGGCACCCCGGCCGGCTACACCTTC CATRGGTPAGYTF
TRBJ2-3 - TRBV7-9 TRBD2 TGTGCCAGCAGCTTGTGGGGTAGCGGGAGGCGGACAGATACGCAGTATTTT CASSLWGSGRRTDTQYF
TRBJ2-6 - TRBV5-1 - TGCGCCAGCAGGCAGGGCTCCGGGGCCAACGTCCTGACTTTC CASRQGSGANVLTF
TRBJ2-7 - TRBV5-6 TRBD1 TGTGCCAGCAGCGTAACAGGGGGCGCGTTCTACTTC CASSVTGGAFYF
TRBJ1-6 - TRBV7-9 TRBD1 TGTGCCAGCAGCGCAGAGACAGGGGGCGGCAATTCACCCCTCCACTTT CASSAETGGGNSPLHF
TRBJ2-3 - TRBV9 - TGTGCCAGCGACCGAGGGGATACGCAGTATTTT CASDRGDTQYF
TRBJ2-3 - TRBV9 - TGTGCCAGCACCCGTCAAGGGGTAAGCACAGATACGCAGTATTTT CASTRQGVSTDTQYF
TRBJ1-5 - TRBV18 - TGTGCCAGCTCACCCGGGGGGTCTGGTAGCAATCAGCCCCAGCATTTT CASSPGGSGSNQPQHF
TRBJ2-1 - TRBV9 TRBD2 TGTGCCAGCAGCGCTCAGACTAGCGGGAGGGTTGGTGAGCAGTTCTTC CASSAQTSGRVGEQFF
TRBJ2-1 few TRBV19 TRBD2 TGTGCCAGTAGTATGTGGCGGGAGAATGAGCAGTTCTTC CASSMWRENEQFF
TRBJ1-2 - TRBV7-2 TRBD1 TGTGCCAGCAGCTTGCGGGACAGGGGGCTTGGCTACACCTTC CASSLRDRGLGYTF
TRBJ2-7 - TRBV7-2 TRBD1 TGTGCCAGCAGCCTTCGGGCACGGGACAGTCGGAACGAGCAGTACTTC CASSLRARDSRNEQYF
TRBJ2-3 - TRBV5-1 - TGCGCCAGCAGCCCGGAGAGTTTCACAGATACGCAGTATTTT CASSPESFTDTQYF
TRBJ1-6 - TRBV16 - TGTGCCAGCAGCCAATCGAATCCGGACATAGATTCACCCCTCCACTTT CASSQSNPDIDSPLHF
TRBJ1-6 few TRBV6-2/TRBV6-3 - TGTGCCAGCAGTTACGATGGCAATTCACCCCTCCACTTT CASSYDGNSPLHF
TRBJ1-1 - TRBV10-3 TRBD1 TGTGCCATCAATGGCAGGGGGACCACTGAAGCTTTCTTT CAINGRGTTEAFF
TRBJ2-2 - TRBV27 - TGTGCCAGCAGCCGAATAACAGGGCCCACAACCCCCGGGGAGCTGTTTTTT CASSRITGPTTPGELFF
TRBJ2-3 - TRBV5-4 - TGTGCCAGCAGCAGAAGGACAGAAAGGACAGATACGCAGTATTTT CASSRRTERTDTQYF
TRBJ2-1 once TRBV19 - TGTGCCAGTAGCTCGGGTACCTACAATGAGCAGTTCTTC CASSSGTYNEQFF
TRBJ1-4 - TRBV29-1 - TGCAGCGTTTTTACCAGTGCAACTAATGAAAAACTGTTTTTT CSVFTSATNEKLFF
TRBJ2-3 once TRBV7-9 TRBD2 TGTGCCAGCAGCTTACCAGGGACTAGCGGGAGGGGCGATGGGGCTACGCAGTATTTT CASSLPGTSGRGDGATQYF
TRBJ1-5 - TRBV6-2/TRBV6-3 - TGTGCCAGCAGTCGGGACACTTTAAGCAATCAGCCCCAGCATTTT CASSRDTLSNQPQHF
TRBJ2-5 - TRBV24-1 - TGTGCCACCAGTGATTTAGGTACAGGGCGGGAGACCCAGTACTTC CATSDLGTGRETQYF
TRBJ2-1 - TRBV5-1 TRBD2 TGCGCCAGCAGTGGACTAGCGGGGGCCCCCAATGAGCAGTTCTTC CASSGLAGAPNEQFF
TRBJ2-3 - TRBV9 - TGTGCCAGCAGCGTAGACGGGGGAGGATATGGAGATACGCAGTATTTT CASSVDGGGYGDTQYF